The T cell receptor (beta chain) described here comes from a study of blood T cell repertoires in COVID-19 (dated by TCRdb to the early 2020s). About the full investigation: Samples covering the acute and convalescent phases of COVID-19 were provided by collaborators in the United States, Italy and Spain. The material from the prospective study consisted of cDNA or gDNA derived from T cells, B-cell-depleted T cells, or PBMCs. Deeply sampled blood TCRbeta repertoires from subjects exposed to, actively infected with, or recovered from COVID-19 were included in the dataset. The repertoires were released in a freely available public database meant as a resource for research on the immune response to SARS-CoV-2. Samples came from the ongoing ImmuneRACE study (first 160 participants) plus 1,254 subjects from 6 global collaborators. A de-identified subject ID, COVID-19 status, age in years and sex were almost always included in the sample metadata. Where HLA class I and class II types were available, the types were taken from metadata supplied by the sample provider, not from assay-based typing.

Participants in the prospective study were aged roughly 18 to 95 years, lived in 20 to 30 United States geographic areas, and enrolled through a virtual design. To assign participants to cohorts, the prospective study relied on clinical history that participants themselves reported in a screening survey and a study questionnaire. In the prospective study, mobile phlebotomists collected whole blood, serum and a nasopharyngeal or oropharyngeal swab from each participant. Prospective study participants could optionally give additional blood draws and questionnaires over an approximately 2-month period. Before DNA extraction, prospective study blood samples were shipped either frozen or at room temperature. Points on this clone: The antigen it binds to is not known. The sample holds no much larger clone one base away, and base qualities are not on file.

What the authors observed across the whole study: The quantity of clinical and demographic metadata differed by source and by participant and was supplied without curation.

TCRbeta CDR3 regions were amplified from genomic DNA by means of the immunoSEQ Assay, a bias-controlled multiplex PCR. The source study handled its data this way. The number of nucleated cells in each sample was estimated by amplification of reference gene primers within the assay. Sequence reads were collapsed and filtered to measure the absolute abundance of every unique TCRbeta CDR3 rearrangement. For each sample, productive Simpson clonality was calculated as the square root of Simpson's diversity index over productive rearrangements. The source is immuneACCESS, and TCRdb retained only in-frame sequences with V and J called. Part of the clones is not carried over; for the studies checked, unresolved V genes explain less than half of this, and the remainder is unexplained. That table supplies the V and J calls and clone size; D and trimming were determined from the DNA. Within this sample are hundreds of thousands of clones, with approximately 83% of them counted one time only. Approximately 3.5% of the sample lies in the top ten.

The TCR originated in a woman aged 40 to 50 with acute COVID-19. The specimen sequenced was PBMCs or T cells enriched from blood (not recorded which).

The DNA sequence is TGTGCCAGCAGCAACCCGCTGATGGGGGGGAGTCCTCAAGCTTTCTTT. This translates into CASSNPLMGGSPQAFF. The chain is made from TRBV5-5 and TRBJ1-1; TRBD1 is perhaps the D gene, given 5 matching bases. The CDR3 sequence holds 16 residues, the cysteine and phenylalanine included. Just CDR3 DNA is preserved here, 48 bases in frame from base 1. V and J are truncated by 4 bases and 9 bases respectively, leaving an intervening sequence of 25 bases. The germline V gene (reference sequence) yields SGHKS for CDR1 and YYEKEE for CDR2.